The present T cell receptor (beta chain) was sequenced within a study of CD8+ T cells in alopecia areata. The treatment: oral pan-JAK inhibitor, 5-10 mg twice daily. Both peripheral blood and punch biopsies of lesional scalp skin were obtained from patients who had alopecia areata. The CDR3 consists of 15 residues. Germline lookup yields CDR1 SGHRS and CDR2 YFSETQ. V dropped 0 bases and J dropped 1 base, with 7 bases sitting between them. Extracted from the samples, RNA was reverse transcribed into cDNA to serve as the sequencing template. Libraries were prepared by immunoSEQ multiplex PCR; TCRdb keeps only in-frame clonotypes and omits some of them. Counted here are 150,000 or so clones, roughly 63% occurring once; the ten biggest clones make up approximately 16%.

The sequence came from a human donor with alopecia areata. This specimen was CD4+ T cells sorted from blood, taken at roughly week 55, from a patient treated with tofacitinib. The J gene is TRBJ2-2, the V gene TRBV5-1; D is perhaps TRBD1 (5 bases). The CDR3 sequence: CASSLGQMNTGELFF. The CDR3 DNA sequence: TGCGCCAGCAGCTTGGGACAGATGAACACCGGGGAGCTGTTTTTT.